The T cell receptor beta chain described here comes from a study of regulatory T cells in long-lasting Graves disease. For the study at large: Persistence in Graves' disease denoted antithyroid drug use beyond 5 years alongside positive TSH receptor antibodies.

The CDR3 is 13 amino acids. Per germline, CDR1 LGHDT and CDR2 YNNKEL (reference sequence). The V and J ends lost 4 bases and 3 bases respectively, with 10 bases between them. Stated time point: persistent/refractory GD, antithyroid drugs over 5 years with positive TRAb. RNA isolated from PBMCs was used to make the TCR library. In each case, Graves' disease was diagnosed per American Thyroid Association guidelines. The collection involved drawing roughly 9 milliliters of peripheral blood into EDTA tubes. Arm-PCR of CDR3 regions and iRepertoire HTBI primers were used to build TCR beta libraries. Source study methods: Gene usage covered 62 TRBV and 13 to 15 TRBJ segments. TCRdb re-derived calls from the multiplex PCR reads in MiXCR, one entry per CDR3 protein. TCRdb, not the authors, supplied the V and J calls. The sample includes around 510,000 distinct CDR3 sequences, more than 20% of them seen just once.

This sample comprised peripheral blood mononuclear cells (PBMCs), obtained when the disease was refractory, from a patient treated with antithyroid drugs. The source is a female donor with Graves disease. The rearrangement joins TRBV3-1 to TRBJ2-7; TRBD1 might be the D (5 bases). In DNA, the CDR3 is TGTGCCAGCAGCCCGGACAAGTACTACGAGCAGTACTTC. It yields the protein CASSPDKYYEQYF.